This record covers a single T cell receptor beta chain. Trimming stripped 3 bases from V and 5 bases from J, with 9 bases between. The CDR3 totals 14 residues. Germline CDR1 reads SGHDT; CDR2 reads YYEEEE. These data come from a study of shared clonotypes between healthy human individuals. Only CD45RO-negative cells positively selected for CCR7 counted as naive CD8 cells, so terminally differentiated effector memory CD45RA+ cells were excluded. Clones were read by immunoSEQ multiplex PCR, and TCRdb kept only the in-frame ones, dropping some. The sample yields 1.5 million to 2.5 million clones, about 95% seen once.

The sequencing sample was made of naive CD8+ T cells sorted from blood. This sequence was found in a man between 18 and 35 years old in good health. The genes are TRBV5-6 and TRBJ1-6, with TRBD1 as a possible D gene (6 bases). Here the CDR3 reads CASSWTEDNSPLHF. The CDR3 bases are TGTGCCAGCAGCTGGACAGAGGATAATTCACCCCTCCACTTT.